Listed below are T cell receptor beta chains from one sample, sequenced in a study of blood T cell repertoires in COVID-19. Assay: immunoSEQ multiplex PCR; the TCRdb copy retains only in-frame clones and omits some. Found here are hundreds of thousands of clones, around 87% of them singletons; the top ten hold approximately 2.5%. Input material: peripheral blood. The origin of the receptors is a woman in her sixties with COVID-19, enrolled during active disease. Both conserved end residues are part of each CDR3. Fields, in order: clone size, D gene, V gene, J gene, CDR3 DNA, CDR3 protein. The D gene is left open where the match is weak. Clone size is not always given. Where it is, it says once, few, many or a class for expanded clones.

clone_size: -
d_call: TRBD2
v_call: TRBV9
j_call: TRBJ2-1
cdr3_nt: TGTGCCAGCAGCCAGACTAGCGGATCCTACAATGAGCAGTTCTTC
cdr3_aa: CASSQTSGSYNEQFF

clone_size: few
d_call: TRBD1
v_call: TRBV11-2
j_call: TRBJ1-1
cdr3_nt: TGTGCCAGCAGGACAGGGGTGAACACTGAAGCTTTCTTT
cdr3_aa: CASRTGVNTEAFF

clone_size: once
d_call: TRBD1
v_call: TRBV2
j_call: TRBJ1-1
cdr3_nt: TGTGCCAGCAGGGGGACAGGAGTACTTGAAGCTTTCTTT
cdr3_aa: CASRGTGVLEAFF

clone_size: -
d_call: TRBD1
v_call: TRBV18
j_call: TRBJ2-7
cdr3_nt: TGTGCCAGCTCACCTATGACAGGGTATAATGGCGAGCAGTACTTC
cdr3_aa: CASSPMTGYNGEQYF

clone_size: -
d_call: TRBD1
v_call: TRBV5-1
j_call: TRBJ1-1
cdr3_nt: TGCGCCAGCAGCTTAACAGGGGACGCTTTCTTT
cdr3_aa: CASSLTGDAFF

clone_size: -
d_call: -
v_call: TRBV5-1
j_call: TRBJ2-3
cdr3_nt: TGCGCCAGCAGCTTGAGACGGGGGTACACAGATACGCAGTATTTT
cdr3_aa: CASSLRRGYTDTQYF

clone_size: -
d_call: -
v_call: TRBV6-5
j_call: TRBJ1-2
cdr3_nt: TGTGCCAGCAGGAAGGATCCCAGGGTAAGCGATGGCTACACCTTC
cdr3_aa: CASRKDPRVSDGYTF

clone_size: -
d_call: -
v_call: TRBV11-2
j_call: TRBJ1-1
cdr3_nt: TGTGCCAGCAGCATAGGGCCGACAGGACCTACTGAAGCTTTCTTT
cdr3_aa: CASSIGPTGPTEAFF

clone_size: once
d_call: TRBD1
v_call: TRBV9
j_call: TRBJ1-4
cdr3_nt: TGTGCCAGCAGCGTCCTCGACAGGGCGGGAAATGAAAAACTGTTTTTT
cdr3_aa: CASSVLDRAGNEKLFF

clone_size: -
d_call: TRBD1
v_call: TRBV3-1/TRBV3-2
j_call: TRBJ1-2
cdr3_nt: TGTGCCAGCACCAAAATTCAGACAGGGTTGGATGGCTACACCTTC
cdr3_aa: CASTKIQTGLDGYTF

clone_size: -
d_call: -
v_call: TRBV6-5
j_call: TRBJ1-2
cdr3_nt: TGTGCCAGCAGCTCCGGCCAGGGCTTCTATGGCTACACCTTC
cdr3_aa: CASSSGQGFYGYTF

clone_size: -
d_call: -
v_call: TRBV3-1/TRBV3-2
j_call: TRBJ2-5
cdr3_nt: TGTGCCAGCAGCCCTATTGGGGGGGGCCCAGAGACCCAGTACTTC
cdr3_aa: CASSPIGGGPETQYF

clone_size: -
d_call: -
v_call: TRBV7-6
j_call: TRBJ1-1
cdr3_nt: TGTGCCAGCAGCCAAATACGGGGGTTCGGCACTGAAGCTTTCTTT
cdr3_aa: CASSQIRGFGTEAFF

clone_size: -
d_call: -
v_call: TRBV19
j_call: TRBJ1-1
cdr3_nt: TGTGCCACTGGACTGGGAAACACTGAAGCTTTCTTT
cdr3_aa: CATGLGNTEAFF

clone_size: -
d_call: -
v_call: TRBV18
j_call: TRBJ1-5
cdr3_nt: TGTGCCAGCTCACCGGCCGACAATCAGCCCCAGCATTTT
cdr3_aa: CASSPADNQPQHF

clone_size: -
d_call: TRBD1
v_call: TRBV7-7
j_call: TRBJ2-2
cdr3_nt: TGTGCTAGCAGCCCGCGGACAGGGCCGAACACCGGGGAGCTGTTTTTT
cdr3_aa: CASSPRTGPNTGELFF

clone_size: -
d_call: -
v_call: TRBV6-5
j_call: TRBJ1-1
cdr3_nt: TGTGCCAGCACCGGCAGCGGGGGATGGACTGAAGCTTTCTTT
cdr3_aa: CASTGSGGWTEAFF

clone_size: -
d_call: -
v_call: TRBV18
j_call: TRBJ1-1
cdr3_nt: TGTGCCAGCTCACCACCGCCAGGATTGAACACTGAAGCTTTCTTT
cdr3_aa: CASSPPPGLNTEAFF

clone_size: -
d_call: TRBD1
v_call: TRBV10-3
j_call: TRBJ1-3
cdr3_nt: TGTGCCATCAGTGCCGGGACAGGGGGCACCATATATTTT
cdr3_aa: CAISAGTGGTIYF

clone_size: -
d_call: -
v_call: TRBV19
j_call: TRBJ2-5
cdr3_nt: TGTGCCAGTAGCCTTCGACAGCCTCAAGAGACCCAGTACTTC
cdr3_aa: CASSLRQPQETQYF

clone_size: -
d_call: -
v_call: TRBV7-9
j_call: TRBJ1-1
cdr3_nt: TGTGCCAGCAGCAACGACAGGGAAGCTTTCTTT
cdr3_aa: CASSNDREAFF

clone_size: -
d_call: -
v_call: TRBV5-6
j_call: TRBJ1-4
cdr3_nt: TGTGCCAGCAGCCGCACAGGGCCCGCAACTAATGAAAAACTGTTTTTT
cdr3_aa: CASSRTGPATNEKLFF

clone_size: -
d_call: -
v_call: TRBV24-1
j_call: TRBJ2-5
cdr3_nt: TGTGCCACCAGTGCGGCAGGTCAAGAGACCCAGTACTTC
cdr3_aa: CATSAAGQETQYF

clone_size: -
d_call: -
v_call: TRBV6-5
j_call: TRBJ2-3
cdr3_nt: TGTGCCATCAAGGGGCCAGGGGGAGGAGATACGCAGTATTTT
cdr3_aa: CAIKGPGGGDTQYF

clone_size: -
d_call: -
v_call: TRBV5-8
j_call: TRBJ2-6
cdr3_nt: TGTGCCAGCAGCTTGGGAGGCCTCTCTGGGGCCAACGTCCTGACTTTC
cdr3_aa: CASSLGGLSGANVLTF

clone_size: -
d_call: -
v_call: TRBV7-2
j_call: TRBJ2-7
cdr3_nt: TGTGCCAGCAGCTTAGATCTCGAGCAGTACTTC
cdr3_aa: CASSLDLEQYF

clone_size: -
d_call: TRBD1
v_call: TRBV5-1
j_call: TRBJ2-1
cdr3_nt: TGCGCCAGTGAACCGGGACAGGGCTCTTGGGGGCTCTACAATGAGCAGTTCTTC
cdr3_aa: CASEPGQGSWGLYNEQFF

clone_size: -
d_call: TRBD1
v_call: TRBV27
j_call: TRBJ2-5
cdr3_nt: TGTGCCAGCAGAAACAACAGGGGTTGGGAGACCCAGTACTTC
cdr3_aa: CASRNNRGWETQYF

clone_size: -
d_call: TRBD1
v_call: TRBV7-3
j_call: TRBJ1-1
cdr3_nt: TGTGCCAGCAGCCAGACAGGGGGTCGGAACACTGAAGCTTTCTTT
cdr3_aa: CASSQTGGRNTEAFF

clone_size: -
d_call: -
v_call: TRBV7-7
j_call: TRBJ1-2
cdr3_nt: TGTGCCAGCAGCTTCGAGGGATGGAATGGCTACACCTTC
cdr3_aa: CASSFEGWNGYTF

clone_size: -
d_call: -
v_call: TRBV11-2
j_call: TRBJ2-3
cdr3_nt: TGTGCCAGCAGCGCGACTAGTATGGGTTCCGATACGCAGTATTTT
cdr3_aa: CASSATSMGSDTQYF

clone_size: -
d_call: -
v_call: TRBV6-6
j_call: TRBJ2-1
cdr3_nt: TGTGCCAGCAGTCGACAGTCCTACAATGAGCAGTTCTTC
cdr3_aa: CASSRQSYNEQFF

clone_size: -
d_call: -
v_call: TRBV10-1
j_call: TRBJ1-1
cdr3_nt: TGCGCCAGCAGTGAACAGATAATGAACACTGAAGCTTTCTTT
cdr3_aa: CASSEQIMNTEAFF

clone_size: -
d_call: TRBD1
v_call: TRBV5-4
j_call: TRBJ2-7
cdr3_nt: TGTGCCAGCAGCAGAGACAGGGTTTTCCCCTACGAGCAGTACTTC
cdr3_aa: CASSRDRVFPYEQYF

clone_size: -
d_call: -
v_call: TRBV7-9
j_call: TRBJ2-5
cdr3_nt: TGTGCCAGCAGCAACAGGGAAGAGACCCAGTACTTC
cdr3_aa: CASSNREETQYF

clone_size: few
d_call: -
v_call: TRBV18
j_call: TRBJ1-1
cdr3_nt: TGTGCCAGCTCACCTGTTGTCTATACTGAAGCTTTCTTT
cdr3_aa: CASSPVVYTEAFF

clone_size: -
d_call: -
v_call: TRBV15
j_call: TRBJ1-2
cdr3_nt: TGTGCCACCGGAGACAGCCACTGGTATGGCTACACCTTC
cdr3_aa: CATGDSHWYGYTF

clone_size: -
d_call: -
v_call: TRBV6-5
j_call: TRBJ2-4
cdr3_nt: TGTGCCAGCAGCCCCCGGAAAAACATTCAGTACTTC
cdr3_aa: CASSPRKNIQYF

clone_size: -
d_call: -
v_call: TRBV5-3
j_call: TRBJ2-7
cdr3_nt: TGTGCCAGACCGGGTTCCTCGGGCGAGCAGTACTTC
cdr3_aa: CARPGSSGEQYF

clone_size: few
d_call: TRBD2
v_call: TRBV7-6
j_call: TRBJ2-1
cdr3_nt: TGTGCCAGCAGCTTAGCGCCGGGACTAACCCTACATGAGCAGTTCTTC
cdr3_aa: CASSLAPGLTLHEQFF

clone_size: -
d_call: TRBD1
v_call: TRBV19
j_call: TRBJ2-7
cdr3_nt: TGTGCCAGTAGCCAACAGGGGACGGGCGAGCAGTACTTC
cdr3_aa: CASSQQGTGEQYF

clone_size: -
d_call: -
v_call: TRBV11-2
j_call: TRBJ2-1
cdr3_nt: TGTGCCAGCAGCTTCCCCGGTAGCCCCAATGAGCAGTTCTTC
cdr3_aa: CASSFPGSPNEQFF

clone_size: -
d_call: -
v_call: TRBV15
j_call: TRBJ2-2
cdr3_nt: TGTGCCACCACCACACCCCTACTGACAGGCGGGGAGCTGTTTTTT
cdr3_aa: CATTTPLLTGGELFF

clone_size: -
d_call: TRBD2
v_call: TRBV27
j_call: TRBJ2-5
cdr3_nt: TGTGCCAGCAGTTCCATCATTGCGGGGGGGCGGGAGACCCAGTACTTC
cdr3_aa: CASSSIIAGGRETQYF

clone_size: -
d_call: TRBD1
v_call: TRBV19
j_call: TRBJ2-7
cdr3_nt: TGTGCCAGTAGTCGACAGGGTCGGTACGAGCAGTACTTC
cdr3_aa: CASSRQGRYEQYF

clone_size: -
d_call: TRBD2
v_call: TRBV5-1
j_call: TRBJ2-7
cdr3_nt: TGCGCCAGCAGGAATAGTTGGACTAGCGGGAGTTACGAGCAGTACTTC
cdr3_aa: CASRNSWTSGSYEQYF

clone_size: -
d_call: -
v_call: TRBV2
j_call: TRBJ1-5
cdr3_nt: TGTGCCAGCAGTGAAGGAGTTTATAGCAATCAGCCCCAGCATTTT
cdr3_aa: CASSEGVYSNQPQHF

clone_size: -
d_call: -
v_call: TRBV19
j_call: TRBJ1-2
cdr3_nt: TGTGCCAGTACCTTGACAGCGTTCTATGGCTACACCTTC
cdr3_aa: CASTLTAFYGYTF

clone_size: once
d_call: -
v_call: TRBV5-6
j_call: TRBJ1-2
cdr3_nt: TGTGCCAGCAGCTTGGACAGGGTCGGTGGCTACACCTTC
cdr3_aa: CASSLDRVGGYTF

clone_size: -
d_call: TRBD1
v_call: TRBV6-5
j_call: TRBJ1-2
cdr3_nt: TGTGCCAGCAGGCGGACAGGAACCTATGGCTACACCTTC
cdr3_aa: CASRRTGTYGYTF

clone_size: once
d_call: -
v_call: TRBV7-9
j_call: TRBJ1-4
cdr3_nt: TGTGCCAGCAGCTCAAACCGGGGGGAAAAACTGTTTTTT
cdr3_aa: CASSSNRGEKLFF

clone_size: -
d_call: TRBD2
v_call: TRBV9
j_call: TRBJ2-1
cdr3_nt: TGTGCCAGCAGCGACCCGCCGTCAGCGGGGGGGTACAATGAGCAGTTCTTC
cdr3_aa: CASSDPPSAGGYNEQFF